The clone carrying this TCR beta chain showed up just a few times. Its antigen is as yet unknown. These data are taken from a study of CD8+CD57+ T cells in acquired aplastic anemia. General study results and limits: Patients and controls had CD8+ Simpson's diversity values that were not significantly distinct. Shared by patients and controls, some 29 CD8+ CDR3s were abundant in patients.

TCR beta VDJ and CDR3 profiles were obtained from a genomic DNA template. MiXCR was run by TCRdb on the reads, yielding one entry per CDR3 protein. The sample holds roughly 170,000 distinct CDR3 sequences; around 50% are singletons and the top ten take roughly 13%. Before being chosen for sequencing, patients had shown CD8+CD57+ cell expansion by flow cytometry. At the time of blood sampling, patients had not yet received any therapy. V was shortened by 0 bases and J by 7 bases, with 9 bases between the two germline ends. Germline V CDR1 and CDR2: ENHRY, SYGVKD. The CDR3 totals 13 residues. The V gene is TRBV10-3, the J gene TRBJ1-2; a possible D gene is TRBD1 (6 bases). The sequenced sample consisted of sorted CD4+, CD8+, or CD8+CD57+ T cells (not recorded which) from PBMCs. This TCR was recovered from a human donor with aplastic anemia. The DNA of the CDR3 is TGTGCCATCAGTGAGTCGGAGACAGGTGGCTACACCTTC. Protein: CAISESETGGYTF.